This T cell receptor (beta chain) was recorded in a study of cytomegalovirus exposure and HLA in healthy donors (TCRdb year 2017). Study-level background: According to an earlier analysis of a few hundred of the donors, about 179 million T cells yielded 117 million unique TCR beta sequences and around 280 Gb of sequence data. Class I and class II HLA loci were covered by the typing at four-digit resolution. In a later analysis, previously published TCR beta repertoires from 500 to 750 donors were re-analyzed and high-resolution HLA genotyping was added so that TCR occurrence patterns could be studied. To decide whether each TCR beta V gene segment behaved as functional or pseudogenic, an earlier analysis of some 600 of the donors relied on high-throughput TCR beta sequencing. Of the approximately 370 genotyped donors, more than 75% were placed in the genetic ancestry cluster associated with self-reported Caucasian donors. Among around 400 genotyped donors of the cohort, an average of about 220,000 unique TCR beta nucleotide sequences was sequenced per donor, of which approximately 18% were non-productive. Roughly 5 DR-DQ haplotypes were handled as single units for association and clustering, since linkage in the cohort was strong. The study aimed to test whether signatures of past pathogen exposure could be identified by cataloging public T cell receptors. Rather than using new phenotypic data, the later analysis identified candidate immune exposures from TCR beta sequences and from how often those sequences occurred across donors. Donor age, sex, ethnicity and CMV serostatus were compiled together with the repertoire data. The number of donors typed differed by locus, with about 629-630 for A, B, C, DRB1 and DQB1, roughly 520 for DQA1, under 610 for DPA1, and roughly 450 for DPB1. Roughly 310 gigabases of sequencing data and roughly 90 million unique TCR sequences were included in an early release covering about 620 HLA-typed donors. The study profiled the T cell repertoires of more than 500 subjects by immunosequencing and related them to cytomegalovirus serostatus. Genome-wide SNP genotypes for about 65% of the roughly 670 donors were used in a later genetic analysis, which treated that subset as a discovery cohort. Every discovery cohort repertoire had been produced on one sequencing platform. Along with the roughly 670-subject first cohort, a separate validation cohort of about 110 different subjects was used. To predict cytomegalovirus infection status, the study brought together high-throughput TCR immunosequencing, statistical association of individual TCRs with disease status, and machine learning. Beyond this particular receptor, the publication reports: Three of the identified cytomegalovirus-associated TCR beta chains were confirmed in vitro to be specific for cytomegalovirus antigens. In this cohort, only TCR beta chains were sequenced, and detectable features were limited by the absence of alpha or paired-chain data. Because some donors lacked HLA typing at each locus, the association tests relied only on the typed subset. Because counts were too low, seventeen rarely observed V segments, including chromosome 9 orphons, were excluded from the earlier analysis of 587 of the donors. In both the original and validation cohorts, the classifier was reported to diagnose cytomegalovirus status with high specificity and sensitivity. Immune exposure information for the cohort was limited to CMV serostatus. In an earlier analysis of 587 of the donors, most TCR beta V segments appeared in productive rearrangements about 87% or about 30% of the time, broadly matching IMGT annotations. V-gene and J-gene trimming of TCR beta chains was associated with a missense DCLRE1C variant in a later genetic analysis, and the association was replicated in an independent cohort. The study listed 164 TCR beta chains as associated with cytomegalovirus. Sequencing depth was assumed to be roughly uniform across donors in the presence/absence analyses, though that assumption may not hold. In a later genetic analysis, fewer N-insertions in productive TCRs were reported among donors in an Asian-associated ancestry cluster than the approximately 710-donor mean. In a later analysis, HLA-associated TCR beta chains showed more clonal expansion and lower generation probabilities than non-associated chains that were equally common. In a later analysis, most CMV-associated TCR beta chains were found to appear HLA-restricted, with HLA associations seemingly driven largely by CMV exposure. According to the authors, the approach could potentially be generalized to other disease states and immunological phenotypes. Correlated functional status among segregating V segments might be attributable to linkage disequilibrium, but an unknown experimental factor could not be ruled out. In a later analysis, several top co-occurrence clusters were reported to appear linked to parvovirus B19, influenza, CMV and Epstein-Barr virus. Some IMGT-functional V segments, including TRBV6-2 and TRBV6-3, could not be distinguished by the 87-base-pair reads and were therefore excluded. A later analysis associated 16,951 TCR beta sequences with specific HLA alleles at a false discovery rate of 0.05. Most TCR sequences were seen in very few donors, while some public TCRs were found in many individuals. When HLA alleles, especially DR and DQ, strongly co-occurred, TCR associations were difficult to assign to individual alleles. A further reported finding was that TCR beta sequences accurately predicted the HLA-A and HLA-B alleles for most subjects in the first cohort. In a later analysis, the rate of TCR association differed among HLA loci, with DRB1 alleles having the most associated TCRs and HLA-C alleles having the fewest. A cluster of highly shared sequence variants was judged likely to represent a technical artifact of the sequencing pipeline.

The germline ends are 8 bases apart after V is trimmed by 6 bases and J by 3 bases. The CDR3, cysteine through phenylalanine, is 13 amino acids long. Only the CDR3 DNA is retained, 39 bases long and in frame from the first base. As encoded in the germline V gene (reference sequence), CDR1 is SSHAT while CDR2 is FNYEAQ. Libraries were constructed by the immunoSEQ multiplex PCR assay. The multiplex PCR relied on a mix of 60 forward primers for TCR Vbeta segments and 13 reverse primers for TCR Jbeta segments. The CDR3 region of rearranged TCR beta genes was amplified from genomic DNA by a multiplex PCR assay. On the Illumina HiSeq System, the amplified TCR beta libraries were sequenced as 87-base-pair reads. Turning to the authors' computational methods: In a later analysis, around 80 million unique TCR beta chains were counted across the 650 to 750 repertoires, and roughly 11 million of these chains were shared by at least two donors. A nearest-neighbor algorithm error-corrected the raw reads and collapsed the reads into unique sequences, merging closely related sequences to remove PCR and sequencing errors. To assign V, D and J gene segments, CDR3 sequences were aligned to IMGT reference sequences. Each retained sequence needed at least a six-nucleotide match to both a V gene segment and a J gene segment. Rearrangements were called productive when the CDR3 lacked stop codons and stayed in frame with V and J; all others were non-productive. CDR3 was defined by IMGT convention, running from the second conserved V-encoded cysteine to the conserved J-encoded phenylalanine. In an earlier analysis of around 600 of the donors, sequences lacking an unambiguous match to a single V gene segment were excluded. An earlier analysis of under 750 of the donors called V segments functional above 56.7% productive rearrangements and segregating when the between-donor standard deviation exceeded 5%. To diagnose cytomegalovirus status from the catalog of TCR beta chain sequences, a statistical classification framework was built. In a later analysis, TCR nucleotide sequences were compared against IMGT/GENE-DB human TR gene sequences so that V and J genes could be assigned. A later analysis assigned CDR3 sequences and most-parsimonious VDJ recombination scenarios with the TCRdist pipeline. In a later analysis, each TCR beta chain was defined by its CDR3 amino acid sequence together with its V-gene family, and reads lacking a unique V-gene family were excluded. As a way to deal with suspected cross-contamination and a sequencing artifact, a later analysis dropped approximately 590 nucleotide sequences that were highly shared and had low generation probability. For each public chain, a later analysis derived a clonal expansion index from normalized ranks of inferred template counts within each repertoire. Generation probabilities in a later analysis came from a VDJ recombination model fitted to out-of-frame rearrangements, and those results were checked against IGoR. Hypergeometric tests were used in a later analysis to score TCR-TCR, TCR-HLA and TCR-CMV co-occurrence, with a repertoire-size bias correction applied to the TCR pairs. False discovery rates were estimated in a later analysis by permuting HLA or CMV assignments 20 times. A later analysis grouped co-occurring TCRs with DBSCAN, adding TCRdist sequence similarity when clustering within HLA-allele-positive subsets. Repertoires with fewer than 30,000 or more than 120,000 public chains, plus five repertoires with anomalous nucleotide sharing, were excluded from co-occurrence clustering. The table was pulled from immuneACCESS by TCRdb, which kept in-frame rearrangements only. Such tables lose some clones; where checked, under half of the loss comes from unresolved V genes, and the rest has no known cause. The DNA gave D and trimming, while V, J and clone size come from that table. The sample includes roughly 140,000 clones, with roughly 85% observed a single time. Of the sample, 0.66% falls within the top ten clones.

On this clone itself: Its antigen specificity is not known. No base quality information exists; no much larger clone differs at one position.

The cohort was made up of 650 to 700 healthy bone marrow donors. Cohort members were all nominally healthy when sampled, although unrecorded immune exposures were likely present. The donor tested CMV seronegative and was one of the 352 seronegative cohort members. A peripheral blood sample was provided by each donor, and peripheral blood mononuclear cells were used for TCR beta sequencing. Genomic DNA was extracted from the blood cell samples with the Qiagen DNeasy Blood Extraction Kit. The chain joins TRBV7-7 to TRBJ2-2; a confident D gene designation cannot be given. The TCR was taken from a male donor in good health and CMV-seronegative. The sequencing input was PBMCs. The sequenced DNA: TGTGCCAGCAGTTCCGTCTACACCGGGGAGCTGTTTTTT. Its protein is CASSSVYTGELFF.